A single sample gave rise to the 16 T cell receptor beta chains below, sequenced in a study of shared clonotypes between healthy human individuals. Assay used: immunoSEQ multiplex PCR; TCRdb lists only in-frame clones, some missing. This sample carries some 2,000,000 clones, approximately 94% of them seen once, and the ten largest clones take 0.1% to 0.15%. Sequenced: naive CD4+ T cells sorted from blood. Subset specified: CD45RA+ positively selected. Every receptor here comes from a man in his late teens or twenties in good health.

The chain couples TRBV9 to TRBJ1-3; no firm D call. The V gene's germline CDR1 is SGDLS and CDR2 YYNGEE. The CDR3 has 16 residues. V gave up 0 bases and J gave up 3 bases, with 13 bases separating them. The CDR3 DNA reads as TGTGCCAGCAGCGTAGATCCAGGCGGCGGTGGAAACACCATATATTTT. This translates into CASSVDPGGGGNTIYF.

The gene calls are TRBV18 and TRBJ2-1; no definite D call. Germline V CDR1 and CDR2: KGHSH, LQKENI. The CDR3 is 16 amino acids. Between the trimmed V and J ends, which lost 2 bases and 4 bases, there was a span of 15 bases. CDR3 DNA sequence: TGTGCCAGCTCACCAAGGGATTCGATCGTATACAATGAGCAGTTCTTC. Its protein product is CASSPRDSIVYNEQFF.

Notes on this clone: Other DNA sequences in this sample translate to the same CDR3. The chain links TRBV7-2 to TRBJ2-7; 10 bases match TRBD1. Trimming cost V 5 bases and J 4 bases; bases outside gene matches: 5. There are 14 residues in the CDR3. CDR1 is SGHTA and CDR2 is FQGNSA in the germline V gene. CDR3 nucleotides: TGTGCCAGCAGCCAAGACAGGGGGCGGTACGAGCAGTACTTC. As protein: CASSQDRGRYEQYF.

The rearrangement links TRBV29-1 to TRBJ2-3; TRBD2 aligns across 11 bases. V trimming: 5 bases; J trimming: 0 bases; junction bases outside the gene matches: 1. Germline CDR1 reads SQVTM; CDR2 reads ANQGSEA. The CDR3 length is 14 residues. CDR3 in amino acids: CSVTSGSSTDTQYF. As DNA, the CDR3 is TGCAGCGTTACTAGCGGGAGTAGCACAGATACGCAGTATTTT.

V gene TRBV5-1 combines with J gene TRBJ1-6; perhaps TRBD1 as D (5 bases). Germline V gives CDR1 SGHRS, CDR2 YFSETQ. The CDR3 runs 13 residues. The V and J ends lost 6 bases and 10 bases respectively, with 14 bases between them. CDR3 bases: TGCGCCAGCAACAGAGGGGCTGAGTCACCCCTCCACTTT. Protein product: CASNRGAESPLHF.

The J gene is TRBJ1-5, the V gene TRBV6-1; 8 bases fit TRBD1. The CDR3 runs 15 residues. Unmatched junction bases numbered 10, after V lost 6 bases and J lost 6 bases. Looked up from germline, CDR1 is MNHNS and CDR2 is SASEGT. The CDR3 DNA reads TGTGCCAGCAGCCCACAGGGGGTAGCAGGTCAGCCCCAGCATTTT. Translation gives CASSPQGVAGQPQHF.

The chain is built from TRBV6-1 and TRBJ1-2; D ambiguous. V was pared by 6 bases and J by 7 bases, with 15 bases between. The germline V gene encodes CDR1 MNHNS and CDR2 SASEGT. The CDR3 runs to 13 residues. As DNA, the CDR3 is TGTGCCAGCAGATTGGCGAGCGGTGGTGGCTACACCTTC. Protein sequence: CASRLASGGGYTF.

The CDR3 is CASSYSGGRGYNEQFF. The CDR3 DNA sequence: TGTGCCAGCAGTTACTCCGGGGGGCGAGGGTACAATGAGCAGTTCTTC. The chain has TRBV6-5 and TRBJ2-1, with D possibly being TRBD2 (7 bases). Germline V lookup: CDR1 MNHEY, CDR2 SVGAGI. V lost 0 bases, J lost 4 bases, and 13 bases lay in between. The CDR3 length is 16 residues.

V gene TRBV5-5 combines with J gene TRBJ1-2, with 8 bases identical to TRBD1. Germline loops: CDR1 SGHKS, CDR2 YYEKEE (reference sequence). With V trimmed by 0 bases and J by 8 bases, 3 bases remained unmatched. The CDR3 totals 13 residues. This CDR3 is CASSLVTGGGYTF. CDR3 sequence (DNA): TGTGCCAGCAGCTTGGTCACAGGGGGAGGCTACACCTTC.

The CDR3 DNA reads as TGTGCCAGCAGCGTTGCCCCAGGGGGAATCGGAGAGACCCAGTACTTC. Amino acids: CASSVAPGGIGETQYF. This chain joins TRBV5-5 and TRBJ2-5; 7 bases line up with TRBD1. Germline CDR1 and CDR2: SGHKS and YYEKEE (reference sequence). The CDR3 loop spans 16 amino acids. V lost 4 bases and J lost 4; bases outside the gene matches: 13.

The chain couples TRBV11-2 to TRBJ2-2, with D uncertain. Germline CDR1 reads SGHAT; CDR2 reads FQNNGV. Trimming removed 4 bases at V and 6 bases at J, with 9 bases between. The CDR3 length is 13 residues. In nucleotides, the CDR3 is TGTGCCAGCAGCTCACCGATCCCCGGGGAGCTGTTTTTT. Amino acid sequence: CASSSPIPGELFF.

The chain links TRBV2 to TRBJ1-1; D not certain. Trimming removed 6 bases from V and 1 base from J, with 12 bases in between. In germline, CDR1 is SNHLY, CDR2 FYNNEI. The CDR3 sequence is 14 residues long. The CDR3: CASSTQRTNTEAFF. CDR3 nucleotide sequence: TGTGCCAGCAGCACTCAGCGAACGAACACTGAAGCTTTCTTT.

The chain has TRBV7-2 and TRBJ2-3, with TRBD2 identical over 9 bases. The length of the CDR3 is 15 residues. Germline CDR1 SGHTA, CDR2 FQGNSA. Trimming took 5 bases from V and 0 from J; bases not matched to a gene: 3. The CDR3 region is CASSTREGSTDTQYF. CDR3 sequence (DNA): TGTGCCAGCAGCACGCGGGAGGGCAGCACAGATACGCAGTATTTT.

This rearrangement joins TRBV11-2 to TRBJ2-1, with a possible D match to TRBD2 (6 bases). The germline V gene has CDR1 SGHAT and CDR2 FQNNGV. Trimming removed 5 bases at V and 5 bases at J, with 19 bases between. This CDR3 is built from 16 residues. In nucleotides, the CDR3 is TGTGCCAGCAGCACAAATCTGGCGGGACTTGACAATGAGCAGTTCTTC. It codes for CASSTNLAGLDNEQFF.

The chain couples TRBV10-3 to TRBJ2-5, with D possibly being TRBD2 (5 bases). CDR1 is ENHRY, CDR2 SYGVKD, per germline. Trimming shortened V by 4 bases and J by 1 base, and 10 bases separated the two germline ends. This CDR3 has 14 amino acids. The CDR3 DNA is TGTGCCATCAGTGTCAACGGGATCCAAGAGACCCAGTACTTC. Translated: CAISVNGIQETQYF.

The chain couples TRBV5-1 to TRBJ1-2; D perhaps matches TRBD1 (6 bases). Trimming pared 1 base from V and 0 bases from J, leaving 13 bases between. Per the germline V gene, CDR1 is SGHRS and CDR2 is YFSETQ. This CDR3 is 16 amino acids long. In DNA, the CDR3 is TGCGCCAGCAGCTTGACCCAGACAGGTTCTAACTATGGCTACACCTTC. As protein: CASSLTQTGSNYGYTF. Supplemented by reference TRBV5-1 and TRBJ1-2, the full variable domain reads KAGVTQTPRYLIKTRGQQVTLSCSPISGHRSVSWYQQTPGQGLQFLFEYFSETQRNKGNFPGRFSGRQFSNSRSEMNVSTLELGDSALYLCASSLTQTGSNYGYTFGSGTRLTVV.